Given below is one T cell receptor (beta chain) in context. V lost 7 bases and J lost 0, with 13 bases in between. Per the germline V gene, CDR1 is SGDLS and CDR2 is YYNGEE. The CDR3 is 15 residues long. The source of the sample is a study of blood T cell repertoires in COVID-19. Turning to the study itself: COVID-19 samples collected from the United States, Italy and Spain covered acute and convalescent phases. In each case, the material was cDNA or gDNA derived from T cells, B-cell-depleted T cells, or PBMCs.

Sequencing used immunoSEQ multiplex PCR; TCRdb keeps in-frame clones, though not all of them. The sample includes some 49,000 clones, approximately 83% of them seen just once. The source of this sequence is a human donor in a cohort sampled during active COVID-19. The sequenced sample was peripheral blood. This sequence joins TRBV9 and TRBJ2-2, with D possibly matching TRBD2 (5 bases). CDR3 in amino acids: CASRGDFANTGELFF. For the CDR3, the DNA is TGTGCCAGCCGGGGAGACTTCGCGAACACCGGGGAGCTGTTTTTT.